This T cell receptor beta chain is from a study of shared clonotypes between healthy human individuals. Whole-study findings and limits: Generally, naive subsets came out with larger estimated richness than memory subsets. Clonotype sharing among donors, it was expected, would be affected by sequencing depth. Clonotypes shared by all four donors outscored non-shared clonotypes in generation probability.

Source study methods: ImmunoSEQ yielded junction-only sequences lacking quality scores, so filtering differed. TCRdb keeps only in-frame clones here, not all; method: immunoSEQ multiplex PCR. From that table come the V and J calls and clone size; the DNA was used to work out D and trimming. The sample includes 1,400,000 or so clones, approximately 98.5% of them seen just once. The V segment lost 5 bases and the J segment 15 bases; nucleotides outside the gene matches: 10. The germline CDR1 and CDR2 sequences are SEHNR and FQNEAQ (reference sequence). The CDR3 has 12 amino acids. Comment on this clone: No antigen is known for it.

The receptor was isolated from a man aged 30 to 45 in good health. V gene TRBV7-9 combines with J gene TRBJ2-1; TRBD1 matches 7 bases. The sequenced sample consisted of naive CD4+ T cells sorted from blood. Indicated subset: CD45RA+ positively selected. The CDR3 here is CASSQTGVPGFF. CDR3 DNA sequence: TGTGCCAGCAGCCAAACAGGGGTTCCCGGGTTCTTC.